The sequence of this T cell receptor (beta chain) was determined in a study of identical twins. A universal primer site arose from template switching, and cDNA bore unique molecular identifiers. In TCRdb, the 5' RACE reads were re-called with MiXCR into one record per CDR3 protein. The sample holds 250,000 or so distinct CDR3 sequences, roughly 7% seen once. CDR3 length: 15 residues. Germline V CDR1 and CDR2: SGHNT, YENEEA. Trimming shortened V by 0 bases and J by 10 bases, and 16 bases separated the two germline ends. The same data also went into a second study, on yellow fever vaccine responses in identical twins.

This chain uses TRBV11-3 with TRBJ2-1; perhaps TRBD1 as D (7 bases). What was sequenced was memory (CD45RO+) T cells sorted from blood. This receptor was taken from a young woman in good health. This CDR3 reads CASSLDQGRGEEQFF. The DNA for the CDR3 is TGTGCCAGCAGCTTAGATCAAGGCAGGGGGGAAGAGCAGTTCTTC.